Reported below is one TCR beta chain. As handled by the study authors: Using reference gene primer amplification, nucleated cell counts were estimated. TCRdb's table, derived via immunoSEQ multiplex PCR, lists solely in-frame clones and lacks some. The V and J calls and clone size come from that table; D and trimming were worked out from the DNA. Among 90,000 or so clones listed, roughly 83% were seen once. This entry belongs to a study of blood T cell repertoires in COVID-19. Across the whole study: Samples came from the United States, Italy and Spain, spanning acute and convalescent COVID-19. In each case, the material was cDNA or gDNA derived from T cells, B-cell-depleted T cells, or PBMCs.

This CDR3 has 12 amino acids. Germline loops: CDR1 SEHNR, CDR2 FQNEAQ (reference sequence). The germline V and J ends were trimmed by 5 bases and 1 base, with 2 bases remaining between them. Sequenced sample: peripheral blood. The chain employs TRBV7-9 and TRBJ2-2; D unresolved. The clonotype originates from a man over 45 with active COVID-19. CDR3 sequence reads: CASSLNTGELFF. CDR3 nucleotides: TGTGCCAGCAGCCTGAACACCGGGGAGCTGTTTTTT.